The 23 T cell receptor beta chains below all came from one sample that was sequenced in a study of response to subunit inactivated influenza vaccine. A single record per CDR3 protein comes from TCRdb applying MiXCR to the RT-PCR reads. The data contain some 540,000 distinct CDR3 sequences, roughly a quarter of them singletons. This same sample was also part of a study on T cells expressing NK-cell markers. According to that study: With UMIs, 5'RACE template switching was used to make TCR beta cDNA.

Sequenced here: CD4+ T cells sorted from PBMCs, sampled 11 to 12 days after vaccination. The receptors originated from a man in his forties or fifties who received an inactivated influenza vaccine.

Only a few counts were recorded for this clonotype. The chain recombines TRBV11-2 with TRBJ2-7; the D gene is possibly TRBD2 (5 bases). Germline V CDR1 and CDR2: SGHAT, FQNNGV. V lost 5 bases, J lost 0 bases, and 17 bases lay in between. This CDR3 comprises 16 residues. The CDR3 region is CASSQEGGRRSYEQYF. CDR3 DNA sequence: TGTGCCAGCAGCCAAGAGGGCGGACGACGCTCCTACGAGCAGTACTTC. Using reference TRBV11-2 and TRBJ2-7 for the parts outside the CDR3, the full variable domain is EAGVAQSPRYKIIEKRQSVAFWCNPISGHATLYWYQQILGQGPKLLIQFQNNGVVDDSQLPKDRFSAERLKGVDSTLKIQPAKLEDSAVYLCASSQEGGRRSYEQYFGPGTRLTVT.

The sample holds many counts of this clonotype. The chain combines TRBV5-5 with TRBJ2-7; D remains unclear. Per germline, CDR1 SGHKS and CDR2 YYEKEE (reference sequence). V lost 0 bases, J lost 2 bases, and 9 bases lay in between. CDR3 length equals 14 residues. DNA for the CDR3: TGTGCCAGCAGCTTGGGGGCAGTCACCTACGAGCAGTACTTC. Translating gives CASSLGAVTYEQYF.

The V call is TRBV10-3, the J call TRBJ2-2; 14 bases match TRBD2. Germline values: CDR1 ENHRY, CDR2 SYGVKD. The CDR3 totals 16 residues. J was trimmed by 9 bases and V by 5 bases; bases with no gene match: 8. The CDR3 coding sequence is TGTGCCATCAGTCAACCGGGACTAGCGGGGGCCAGGGAGCTGTTTTTT. Residues: CAISQPGLAGARELFF.

The rearrangement uses TRBV27 and TRBJ2-7, with D hard to call. The germline V gene encodes CDR1 MNHEY and CDR2 SMNVEV (reference sequence). V lost 9 bases, J lost 4 bases, and 7 bases lay in between. The CDR3 consists of 10 residues. The CDR3 DNA reads TGTGCCAGGACGTATTACGAGCAGTACTTC. Amino acid sequence: CARTYYEQYF.

J is TRBJ2-7 and V is TRBV6-2 or TRBV6-3; no clear D gene. Trimming took off 6 bases at V and 0 bases at J, with 15 bases between the two ends. Germline V lookup: CDR1 MNHEY, CDR2 SVGEGT. CDR3 length equals 15 residues. CDR3: CASRQVWGGSYEQYF. The CDR3 DNA reads as TGTGCCAGCAGGCAGGTTTGGGGTGGCTCCTACGAGCAGTACTTC.

This clonotype was recorded a few times. The chain's CDR3 is CSVEARTGQTQYF. Here the CDR3 DNA reads TGCAGCGTTGAAGCCCGGACAGGGCAGACCCAGTACTTC. V is TRBV29-1 and J is TRBJ2-5; 8 nucleotides line up with TRBD1. CDR3 length equals 13 residues. Germline assignment: CDR1 SQVTM and CDR2 ANQGSEA. Germline trimming cut 1 base from V and 6 bases from J; bases unmatched to any gene: 4.

This clonotype was seen more than once but under ten times. The chain recombines TRBV6-2 or TRBV6-3 with TRBJ2-7; D gene unclear. Trimming shortened V by 5 bases and J by 5 bases, and 16 bases separated the two germline ends. Germline V gene data show CDR1 as MNHEY and CDR2 as SVGEGT. This CDR3 has 14 amino acids. This CDR3 reads CASSKHSITNEQYF. CDR3 in DNA: TGTGCCAGCAGTAAACACTCGATTACAAACGAGCAGTACTTC.

The chain carries TRBV15 and TRBJ1-1; no firm D call. Looked up from germline, CDR1 is LNHNV and CDR2 is YYDKDF (reference sequence). The V gene lost 0 bases and the J gene lost 5 bases, with 19 bases spanning the gap. The CDR3 is 17 amino acids. CDR3 protein: CATSRDKGRRTSTEAFF. Here the CDR3 DNA reads TGTGCCACCAGCAGAGATAAAGGCCGGCGGACGTCGACTGAAGCTTTCTTT.

V usage is TRBV18 and J usage is TRBJ1-5, with TRBD1 matching 7 bases. The CDR3 sequence is 14 residues long. Germline assignment: CDR1 KGHSH and CDR2 LQKENI. Trimming cost V 5 bases and J 1 base; bases outside gene matches: 2. For the CDR3, the DNA is TGTGCCAGCTCAGCGACAGGGAGCAATCAGCCCCAGCATTTT. Amino acid sequence: CASSATGSNQPQHF.

V gene TRBV6-5 combines with J gene TRBJ2-5; the match to TRBD1 covers 7 bases. This CDR3 spans 15 amino acids. The V and J ends lost 2 bases and 0 bases, in that order; junction bases with no gene match: 3. Germline loops: CDR1 MNHEY, CDR2 SVGAGI. This CDR3 reads CASSYQTGNQETQYF. CDR3 nucleotides: TGTGCCAGCAGTTACCAGACAGGGAACCAAGAGACCCAGTACTTC.

The chain uses TRBV4-2 and TRBJ2-3; 9 positions match TRBD2. V lost 0 bases and J lost 6; bases outside the gene matches: 7. The CDR3 spans 16 residues. The germline V gene has CDR1 LGHNA and CDR2 YNFKEQ. DNA for the CDR3: TGTGCCAGCAGCCAAGATGGGGGACTAGCTTCCGATACGCAGTATTTT. Protein product: CASSQDGGLASDTQYF.

V is TRBV4-2 and J is TRBJ1-4, with 7 bases aligning to TRBD1. V was clipped by 4 bases and J by 4 bases; unmatched bases: 18. CDR3 length: 19 residues. Germline V gives CDR1 LGHNA, CDR2 YNFKEQ. CDR3 amino acids: CASSPLRTGPKGFNEKLFF. Here the CDR3 DNA reads TGTGCCAGCAGCCCACTCAGGACAGGCCCTAAAGGATTTAATGAAAAACTGTTTTTT.

This clonotype occurred a few times. V and J are TRBV25-1 and TRBJ2-7, with unresolved D. The CDR3 is 12 residues long. The germline V gene has CDR1 MGHDK and CDR2 SYGVNS. Trimming removed 7 bases at V and 3 bases at J, with 10 bases between. The CDR3 sequence is CASTDFRYEQYF. As DNA, the CDR3 is TGTGCCAGCACAGACTTTCGCTACGAGCAGTACTTC.

The chain has TRBV5-1 and TRBJ2-2; possibly TRBD1 for D (6 bases). Germline values: CDR1 SGHRS, CDR2 YFSETQ. The V and J ends lost 0 bases and 5 bases respectively, with 17 bases between them. CDR3 length equals 17 residues. The CDR3 nucleotides read TGCGCCAGCAGCTTGGAAGACAGGTCGGCTTATACCGGGGAGCTGTTTTTT. This gives the protein CASSLEDRSAYTGELFF.

This clonotype was seen at least ten times. The chain uses TRBV7-9 and TRBJ1-1; 7 positions agree with TRBD1. Trimming took 0 bases from V and 11 from J; bases not matched to a gene: 6. Germline V CDR1 and CDR2: SEHNR, FQNEAQ (reference sequence). The CDR3 loop spans 13 amino acids. The CDR3 sequence: CASSLAAQGTAFF. Written as DNA, the CDR3 is TGTGCCAGCAGCTTAGCGGCACAGGGGACGGCTTTCTTT.

This clonotype has just a few counts. This chain joins TRBV6-2 or TRBV6-3 and TRBJ2-3; D is undetermined. The length of the CDR3 is 12 residues. The ends were cut back, 8 bases at V and 8 bases at J, with 14 bases in the middle. Germline V gives CDR1 MNHEY, CDR2 SVGEGT. CDR3 in DNA: TGTGCCAGCGCCCAGCCGCATGGTACGCAGTATTTT. Translating it yields CASAQPHGTQYF.

This sequence joins TRBV20-1 and TRBJ2-6; TRBD2 matches 11 bases. The germline V gene encodes CDR1 DFQATT and CDR2 SNEGSKA (reference sequence). The V gene end was trimmed by 0 bases and the J gene end by 0 bases; junction bases not matched to a gene: 16. The CDR3 extends over 22 amino acids. Written as DNA, the CDR3 is TGCAGTGCTAGAGATCTTGTGAGACTAGCGGGGTCGATGGGCTCTGGGGCCAACGTCCTGACTTTC. This gives the protein CSARDLVRLAGSMGSGANVLTF.

The table lists this clonotype with a few counts. The rearrangement joins TRBV6-5 to TRBJ2-1; D may be TRBD2 (5 bases). Deletions cut 0 bases from V and 7 bases from J, with 7 bases between. The CDR3 has 13 residues. Germline V gene sequence: CDR1 MNHEY, CDR2 SVGAGI. Written as DNA, the CDR3 is TGTGCCAGCAGTTACTCGTCGGGGAATGAGCAGTTCTTC. Translating gives CASSYSSGNEQFF.

The chain carries TRBV7-2 and TRBJ1-1; D is perhaps TRBD1 (6 bases). The CDR3 has 14 residues. V lost 4 bases and J 4 bases, leaving 13 bases between the germline ends. Germline CDR1 reads SGHTA; CDR2 reads FQGNSA. The CDR3 sequence: CASSSQGGSTEAFF. Here the CDR3 DNA reads TGTGCCAGCAGCTCACAGGGTGGAAGCACTGAAGCTTTCTTT. The entire variable domain, with the rest obtained from reference TRBV7-2 and TRBJ1-1, is as follows: GAGVSQSPSNKVTEKGKDVELRCDPISGHTALYWYRQSLGQGLEFLIYFQGNSAPDKSGLPSDRFSAERTGGSVSTLTIQRTQQEDSAVYLCASSSQGGSTEAFFGQGTRLTVV.

This clonotype has just a few counts. The CDR3 DNA is TGTGCCAGCAGTTTAGCTAGTGGATGGACCTACGAGCAGTACTTC. It codes for CASSLASGWTYEQYF. The V and J genes are TRBV12-3 or TRBV12-4 and TRBJ2-7; no reliable D call. Trimming left V 0 bases short and J 2 bases short, with 11 bases between. CDR3 length: 15 amino acids.

This clonotype was picked up many times. The rearrangement uses TRBV12-3 or TRBV12-4 and TRBJ1-1; D is perhaps TRBD1 (5 bases). Deletions cut 1 base from V and 3 bases from J, with 15 bases between. This CDR3 contains 16 residues. The CDR3 nucleotides read TGTGCCAGCAGTTTAGGAAGGGGTCGGTGGGACACTGAAGCTTTCTTT. Translated, it gives CASSLGRGRWDTEAFF.

V gene TRBV7-2 combines with J gene TRBJ2-3; 12 bases fit TRBD2. The length of the CDR3 is 15 residues. With 5 bases clipped from V and 6 bases from J, the junction kept 6 bases outside the gene matches. Per the germline V gene, CDR1 is SGHTA and CDR2 is FQGNSA. CDR3 protein: CASSQLAGGRDTQYF. Written as DNA, the CDR3 is TGTGCCAGCAGCCAACTAGCGGGGGGTAGGGATACGCAGTATTTT.

The V and J genes are TRBV12-3 or TRBV12-4 and TRBJ2-7; tentative D call: TRBD1 (6 bases). The CDR3 length is 13 residues. V gave up 7 bases and J gave up 7 bases, with 17 bases separating them. CDR3 in DNA: TGTGCCAGCACTCGGACAGCCCTAGGGGAGCAGTACTTC. It encodes CASTRTALGEQYF.